This is a list of T cell receptor beta chains from one sample in a study of cytomegalovirus exposure and HLA in healthy donors. Clones were sequenced by immunoSEQ multiplex PCR, and TCRdb holds only the in-frame ones, with some missing. Of 270,000 or so clones in the sample, 70% to 90% are singletons; the top ten hold almost 4%. The sample comprised PBMCs. These receptors originate from a man aged 35-49 years in good health and CMV-seropositive. Both conserved end residues are part of each CDR3. Each record gives: J gene, V gene, clone size, D gene, CDR3 DNA, CDR3 protein. A D gene is named only where the DNA matches it firmly. Some rows mark clone size as missing; the rest say once, few, many or name a class of expanded clone.

J: TRBJ2-1
V: TRBV11-3
size: NA
D: TRBD2
DNA: TGTGCCAGCAGCTCACCGGGACTACCATACAATGAGCAGTTCTTC
CDR3: CASSSPGLPYNEQFF

J: TRBJ2-7
V: TRBV19
size: NA
D: TRBD1
DNA: TGTGCCAGTAGTACCCCCGGACAGGGTCCCGAGCAGTACTTC
CDR3: CASSTPGQGPEQYF

J: TRBJ2-1
V: TRBV27
size: NA
D: TRBD2
DNA: TGTGCCAGCAGTCGACTGACTAGCGGCCCTGAGGGCAACAATGAGCAGTTCTTC
CDR3: CASSRLTSGPEGNNEQFF

J: TRBJ1-1
V: TRBV19
size: NA
D: NA
DNA: TGTGCCAGTGCTTTAGGACAGCCGAACACTGAAGCTTTCTTT
CDR3: CASALGQPNTEAFF

J: TRBJ1-6
V: TRBV7-9
size: NA
D: NA
DNA: TGTGCCAGCAGCCATGAGGAGCGGTCACCCCTCCACTTT
CDR3: CASSHEERSPLHF

J: TRBJ1-2
V: TRBV12-5
size: NA
D: TRBD1
DNA: TGTGCTAGTGGCTTCGAGACAGGGGGCGTTTGGGGCTACACCTTC
CDR3: CASGFETGGVWGYTF

J: TRBJ2-7
V: TRBV28
size: NA
D: TRBD2
DNA: TGTGCCAGCAGTTTAGCGACTAGCGGCTACGAGCAGTACTTC
CDR3: CASSLATSGYEQYF

J: TRBJ2-4
V: TRBV18
size: NA
D: NA
DNA: TGTGCCAGCTCACCACCCGGAGGGCAGGGGGACATTCAGTACTTC
CDR3: CASSPPGGQGDIQYF

J: TRBJ1-3
V: TRBV11-1
size: NA
D: NA
DNA: TGTGCCAGCAGCCGGACCGAGACAGCGTTCTCTGGAAACACCATATATTTT
CDR3: CASSRTETAFSGNTIYF

J: TRBJ2-7
V: TRBV11-1
size: NA
D: TRBD2
DNA: TGTGCCAGCAGCTTAGAGGGAGGGATCTCCTACGAGCAGTACTTC
CDR3: CASSLEGGISYEQYF

J: TRBJ1-1
V: TRBV7-9
size: NA
D: TRBD1
DNA: TGTGCCAGCAGCTTAGCGTCGCAGGGGGCTGTAAGGAACACTGAAGCTTTCTTT
CDR3: CASSLASQGAVRNTEAFF

J: TRBJ2-7
V: TRBV18
size: NA
D: NA
DNA: TGTGCCAGCTCACCAAGGACTAATCCAGGGTTGGAGCAGTACTTC
CDR3: CASSPRTNPGLEQYF

J: TRBJ2-7
V: TRBV4-1
size: NA
D: NA
DNA: TGCGCCAGCAGCCAAGCCAGCGGCATCTCCTACGAGCAGTACTTC
CDR3: CASSQASGISYEQYF

J: TRBJ2-7
V: TRBV7-3
size: NA
D: NA
DNA: TGTGCCAGCAGCTTAACGAGTAACTACGAGCAGTACTTC
CDR3: CASSLTSNYEQYF

J: TRBJ1-1
V: TRBV9
size: NA
D: TRBD1
DNA: TGTGCCAGCAGCGTAGTAATTGCGGGACAGGGCCGATTGGACGCTGAAGCTTTCTTT
CDR3: CASSVVIAGQGRLDAEAFF

J: TRBJ2-7
V: TRBV7-8
size: NA
D: NA
DNA: TGTGCCAGCAGCCCACGCCGGGTCCAATACGAGCAGTACTTC
CDR3: CASSPRRVQYEQYF

J: TRBJ2-3
V: TRBV5-1
size: NA
D: NA
DNA: TGCGCCAGCAGCTTGGAACAGATCACAGATACGCAGTATTTT
CDR3: CASSLEQITDTQYF

J: TRBJ2-4
V: TRBV7-8
size: NA
D: NA
DNA: TGTGCCAGCAGCTTGACAACGGACATAAAAAACATTCAGTACTTC
CDR3: CASSLTTDIKNIQYF

J: TRBJ2-3
V: TRBV6-6
size: NA
D: TRBD2
DNA: TGTGCCAGCAGCCCACTAGCGGAATACACAGATACGCAGTATTTT
CDR3: CASSPLAEYTDTQYF

J: TRBJ2-7
V: TRBV7-9
size: NA
D: NA
DNA: TGTTCCAGCAGCCCGAGTACCTACGAGCAGTACTTC
CDR3: CSSSPSTYEQYF

J: TRBJ2-4
V: TRBV19
size: NA
D: NA
DNA: TGTGCCAGTAGTATAGAGGAGGGAGCCAAAAACATTCAGTACTTC
CDR3: CASSIEEGAKNIQYF

J: TRBJ1-2
V: TRBV6-1
size: NA
D: TRBD1
DNA: TGTGCCAGCAGGGGACAGGGGGCTCGGTATGGCTACACCTTC
CDR3: CASRGQGARYGYTF

J: TRBJ1-1
V: TRBV2
size: NA
D: TRBD1
DNA: TGTGCCAGCAGGGATCCGGGACAGGGGTTCGATTACACTGAAGCTTTCTTT
CDR3: CASRDPGQGFDYTEAFF

J: TRBJ2-7
V: TRBV5-6
size: once
D: TRBD2
DNA: TGTGCCAGCAGCTTGCGGGGTTCTAGCGGGTTCGGGGTAGGGCAGTACTTC
CDR3: CASSLRGSSGFGVGQYF

J: TRBJ2-1
V: TRBV4-1
size: NA
D: TRBD1
DNA: TGCGCCAGCCGCACCGGGACAGGCACCCGAGGCTCCTACAATGAGCAGTTCTTC
CDR3: CASRTGTGTRGSYNEQFF

J: TRBJ1-4
V: TRBV10-3
size: NA
D: NA
DNA: TGTGCCACCCGAGCTGCAACTAATGAAAAACTGTTTTTT
CDR3: CATRAATNEKLFF

J: TRBJ2-1
V: TRBV4-3
size: few
D: TRBD1
DNA: TGCGCCAGCAGCCAAATCGACAGGGCACATGAGCAGTTCTTC
CDR3: CASSQIDRAHEQFF

J: TRBJ2-1
V: TRBV6-1
size: NA
D: TRBD2
DNA: TGTGCCAGCAGACTAGCGGGAGGGCACAATGAGCAGTTCTTC
CDR3: CASRLAGGHNEQFF

J: TRBJ2-7
V: TRBV5-4
size: NA
D: TRBD2
DNA: TGTGCCAGCAGAACTAGCGGGGACTACGAGCAGTACTTC
CDR3: CASRTSGDYEQYF

J: TRBJ1-2
V: TRBV6-6
size: NA
D: NA
DNA: TGTGCCAGCAGTCCCGCCCTTAGCAGGGAAGGAAATGGCTACACCTTC
CDR3: CASSPALSREGNGYTF

J: TRBJ2-2
V: TRBV6-5
size: NA
D: TRBD2
DNA: TGTGCCAGCATGGCGGGAGAGAACACCGGGGAGCTGTTTTTT
CDR3: CASMAGENTGELFF

J: TRBJ2-7
V: TRBV20-1
size: NA
D: NA
DNA: TGCAGTGCTAGGCAGACTCCCGAGCAGTACTTC
CDR3: CSARQTPEQYF

J: TRBJ2-3
V: TRBV4-3
size: NA
D: NA
DNA: TGCGCCAGCAGCCAAGAAGCGAGCACAGAAGGGGTCTCTAGCACAGATACGCAGTATTTT
CDR3: CASSQEASTEGVSSTDTQYF

J: TRBJ1-4
V: TRBV18
size: once
D: TRBD1
DNA: TGTGCCAGCTCACCAGGGACAGATAATGAAAAACTGTTTTTT
CDR3: CASSPGTDNEKLFF

J: TRBJ2-5
V: TRBV2
size: NA
D: NA
DNA: TGTGCCAGCAGTGTTGAGAAGGGGCGAAAGACCCAGTACTTC
CDR3: CASSVEKGRKTQYF

J: TRBJ2-7
V: TRBV5-1
size: once
D: TRBD1
DNA: TGCGCCAGCAGCAGAGGACAGGACCTCGGCGAGCAGTACTTC
CDR3: CASSRGQDLGEQYF

J: TRBJ1-1
V: TRBV10-3
size: NA
D: TRBD1
DNA: TGTGCCATCAATAGCCTGACAGGGGCTGAAGCTTTCTTT
CDR3: CAINSLTGAEAFF

J: TRBJ2-1
V: TRBV29-1
size: NA
D: NA
DNA: TGCAGCTCCCGAGCGGTCCAGGGGCTTGATGAGCAGTTCTTC
CDR3: CSSRAVQGLDEQFF

J: TRBJ2-4
V: TRBV7-2
size: NA
D: TRBD1
DNA: TGTGCCAGCAGCTTAGACGGGGGACAGGGGGCCAAAAACATTCAGTACTTC
CDR3: CASSLDGGQGAKNIQYF

J: TRBJ2-1
V: TRBV5-1
size: NA
D: TRBD2
DNA: TGCGCCAGCAGGACTACCACAGGAGGCGGTAGCGGGAGGGCCATCCCCTACAATGAGCAGTTCTTC
CDR3: CASRTTTGGGSGRAIPYNEQFF

J: TRBJ2-1
V: TRBV5-1
size: NA
D: TRBD2
DNA: TGCGCCAGCAGCTTAGCGGGAGGGATATACAATGAGCAGTTCTTC
CDR3: CASSLAGGIYNEQFF

J: TRBJ1-5
V: TRBV28
size: NA
D: TRBD1
DNA: TGTGCCAGCAGTTTAGGACAGGGGGCACCCACTCAGCCCCAGCATTTT
CDR3: CASSLGQGAPTQPQHF

J: TRBJ2-5
V: TRBV5-1
size: NA
D: TRBD2
DNA: TGCGCCAGCAGCTTGAGACTAGCGGGAGGGACCCAGTACTTC
CDR3: CASSLRLAGGTQYF

J: TRBJ2-1
V: TRBV6-5
size: once
D: NA
DNA: TGTGCCAGCAGTTACGGAGCTGTTTACAATGAGCAGTTCTTC
CDR3: CASSYGAVYNEQFF

J: TRBJ2-1
V: TRBV4-2
size: NA
D: TRBD2
DNA: TGTGCCAGCAGCCACTCCGGACTAGCGGGAGTCGGCTACAATGAGCAGTTCTTC
CDR3: CASSHSGLAGVGYNEQFF

J: TRBJ2-3
V: TRBV5-4
size: NA
D: NA
DNA: TGTGCCAGCACCCCAAGAACAGACACAGATACGCAGTATTTT
CDR3: CASTPRTDTDTQYF